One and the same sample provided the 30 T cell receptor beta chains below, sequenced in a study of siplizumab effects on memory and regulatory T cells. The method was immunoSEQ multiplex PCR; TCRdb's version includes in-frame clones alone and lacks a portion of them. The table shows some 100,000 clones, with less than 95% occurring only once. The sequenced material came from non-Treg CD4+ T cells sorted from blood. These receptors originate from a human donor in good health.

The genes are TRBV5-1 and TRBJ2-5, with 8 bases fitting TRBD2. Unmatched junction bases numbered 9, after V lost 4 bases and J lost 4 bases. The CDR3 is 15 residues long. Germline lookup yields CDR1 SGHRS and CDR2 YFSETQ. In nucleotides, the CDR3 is TGCGCCAGCAGCCGTAGCGGGATAACACGAGAGACCCAGTACTTC. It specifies CASSRSGITRETQYF.

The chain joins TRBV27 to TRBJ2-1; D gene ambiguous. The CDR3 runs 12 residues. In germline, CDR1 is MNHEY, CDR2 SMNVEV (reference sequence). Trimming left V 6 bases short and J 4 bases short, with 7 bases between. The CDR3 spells CASRDLYNEQFF. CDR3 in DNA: TGTGCCAGCAGGGATTTGTACAATGAGCAGTTCTTC.

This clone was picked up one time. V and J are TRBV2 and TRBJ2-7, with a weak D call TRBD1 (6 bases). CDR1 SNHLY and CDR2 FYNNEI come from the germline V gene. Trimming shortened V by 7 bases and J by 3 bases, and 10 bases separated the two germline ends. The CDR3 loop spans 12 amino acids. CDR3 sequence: CASNRGNYEQYF. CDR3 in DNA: TGTGCCAGCAATAGGGGGAACTACGAGCAGTACTTC.

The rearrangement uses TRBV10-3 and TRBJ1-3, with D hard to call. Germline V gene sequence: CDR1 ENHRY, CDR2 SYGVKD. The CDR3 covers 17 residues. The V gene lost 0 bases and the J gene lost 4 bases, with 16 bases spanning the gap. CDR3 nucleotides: TGTGCCATCAGTGAGTCGAATTATGCGGGGTACGGAAACACCATATATTTT. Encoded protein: CAISESNYAGYGNTIYF.

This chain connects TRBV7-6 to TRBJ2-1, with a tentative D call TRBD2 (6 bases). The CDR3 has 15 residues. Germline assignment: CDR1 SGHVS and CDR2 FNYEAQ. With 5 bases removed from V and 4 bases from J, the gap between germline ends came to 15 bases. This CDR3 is CASSPGTFQYNEQFF. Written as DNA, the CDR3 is TGTGCCAGCAGCCCAGGGACTTTCCAATACAATGAGCAGTTCTTC.

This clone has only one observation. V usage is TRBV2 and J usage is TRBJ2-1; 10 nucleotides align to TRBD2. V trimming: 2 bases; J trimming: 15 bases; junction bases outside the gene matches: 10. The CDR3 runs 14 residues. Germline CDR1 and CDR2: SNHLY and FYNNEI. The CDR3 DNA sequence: TGTGCCAGCAGTGAACTAGCGGGAGTTTGGGCGGGGTTCTTC. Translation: CASSELAGVWAGFF.

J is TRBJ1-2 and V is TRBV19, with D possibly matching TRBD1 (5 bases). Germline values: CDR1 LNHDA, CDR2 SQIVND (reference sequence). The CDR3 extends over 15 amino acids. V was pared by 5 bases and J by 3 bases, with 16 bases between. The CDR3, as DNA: TGTGCCAGTAGTGACCTTCGGGACGGCCACTATGGCTACACCTTC. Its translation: CASSDLRDGHYGYTF.

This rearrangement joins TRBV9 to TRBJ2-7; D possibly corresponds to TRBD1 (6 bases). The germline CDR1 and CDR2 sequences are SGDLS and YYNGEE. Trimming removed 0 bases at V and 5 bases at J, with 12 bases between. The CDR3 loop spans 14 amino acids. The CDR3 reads CASSVGTGFDEQYF. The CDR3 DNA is TGTGCCAGCAGCGTAGGAACAGGGTTCGACGAGCAGTACTTC.

This CDR3 reads CASRTRGRVGEKLFF. For the CDR3, the DNA is TGTGCCAGCAGGACACGGGGGCGCGTCGGTGAAAAACTGTTTTTT. This chain links TRBV7-2 with TRBJ1-4; D is perhaps TRBD1 (6 bases). The V end lost 6 bases, the J end lost 7 bases, and 18 bases lay between the germline ends. From germline, CDR1 is SGHTA and CDR2 FQGNSA. The CDR3 spans 15 residues. Supplemented by reference TRBV7-2 and TRBJ1-4, the full variable domain reads GAGVSQSPSNKVTEKGKDVELRCDPISGHTALYWYRQSLGQGLEFLIYFQGNSAPDKSGLPSDRFSAERTGGSVSTLTIQRTQQEDSAVYLCASRTRGRVGEKLFFGSGTQLSVL.

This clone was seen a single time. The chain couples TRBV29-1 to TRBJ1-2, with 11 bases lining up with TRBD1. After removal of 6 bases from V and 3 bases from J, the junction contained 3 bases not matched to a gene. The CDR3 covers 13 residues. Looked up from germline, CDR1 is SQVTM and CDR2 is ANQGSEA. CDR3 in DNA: TGCAGCGTCGGACAGGGGGCGGACTATGGCTACACCTTC. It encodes CSVGQGADYGYTF.

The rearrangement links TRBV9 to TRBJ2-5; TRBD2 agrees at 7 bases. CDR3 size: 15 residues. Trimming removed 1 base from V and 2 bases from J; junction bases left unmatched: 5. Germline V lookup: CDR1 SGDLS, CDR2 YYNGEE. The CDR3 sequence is CASSVSPSGQETQYF. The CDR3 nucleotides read TGTGCCAGCAGCGTATCGCCTAGCGGACAAGAGACCCAGTACTTC.

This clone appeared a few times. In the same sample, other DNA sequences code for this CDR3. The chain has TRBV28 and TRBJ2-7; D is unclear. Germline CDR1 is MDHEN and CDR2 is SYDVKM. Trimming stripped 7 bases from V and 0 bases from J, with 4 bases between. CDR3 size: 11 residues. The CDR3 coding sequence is TGTGCCAGCATCAGCTCCTACGAGCAGTACTTC. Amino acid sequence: CASISSYEQYF.

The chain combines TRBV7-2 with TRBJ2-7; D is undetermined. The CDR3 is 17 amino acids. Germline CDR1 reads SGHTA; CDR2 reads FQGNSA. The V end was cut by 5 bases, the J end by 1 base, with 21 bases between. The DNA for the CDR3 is TGTGCCAGCAGCCTACGAGCGCGCCCCATTCGGTCCTACGAGCAGTACTTC. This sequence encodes CASSLRARPIRSYEQYF.

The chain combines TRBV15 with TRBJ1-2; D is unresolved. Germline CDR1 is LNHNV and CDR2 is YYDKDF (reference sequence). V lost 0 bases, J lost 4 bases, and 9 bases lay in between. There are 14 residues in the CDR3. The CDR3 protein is CATSRDWVSYGYTF. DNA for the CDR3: TGTGCCACCAGCAGAGATTGGGTGTCCTATGGCTACACCTTC.

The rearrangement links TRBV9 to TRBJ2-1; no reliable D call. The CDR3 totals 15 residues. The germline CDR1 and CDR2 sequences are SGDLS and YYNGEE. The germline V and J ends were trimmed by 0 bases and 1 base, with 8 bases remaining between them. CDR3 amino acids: CASSVGSQSYNEQFF. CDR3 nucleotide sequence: TGTGCCAGCAGCGTAGGGTCGCAATCCTACAATGAGCAGTTCTTC. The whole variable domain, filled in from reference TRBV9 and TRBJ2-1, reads DSGVTQTPKHLITATGQRVTLRCSPRSGDLSVYWYQQSLDQGLQFLIQYYNGEERAKGNILERFSAQQFPDLHSELNLSSLELGDSALYFCASSVGSQSYNEQFFGPGTRLTVL.

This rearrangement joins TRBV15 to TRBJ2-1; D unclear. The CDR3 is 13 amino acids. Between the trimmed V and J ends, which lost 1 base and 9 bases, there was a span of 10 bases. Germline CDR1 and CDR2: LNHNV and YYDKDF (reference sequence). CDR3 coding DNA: TGTGCCACCAGCAGAGTTCAGTCCCCTGAGCAGTTCTTC. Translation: CATSRVQSPEQFF.

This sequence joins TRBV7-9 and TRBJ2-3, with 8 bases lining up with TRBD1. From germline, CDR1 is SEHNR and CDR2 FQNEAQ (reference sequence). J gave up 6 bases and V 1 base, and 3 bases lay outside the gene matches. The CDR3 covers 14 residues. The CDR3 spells CASSLGNRGDTQYF. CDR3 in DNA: TGTGCCAGCAGCTTAGGCAACAGGGGGGATACGCAGTATTTT.

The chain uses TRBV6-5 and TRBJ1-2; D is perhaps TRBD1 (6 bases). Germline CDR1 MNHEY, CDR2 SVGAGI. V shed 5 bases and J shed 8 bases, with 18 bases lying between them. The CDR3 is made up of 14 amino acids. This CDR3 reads CASSPRRGPGGYTF. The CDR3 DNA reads TGTGCCAGCAGTCCCCGCCGGGGGCCAGGCGGCTACACCTTC.

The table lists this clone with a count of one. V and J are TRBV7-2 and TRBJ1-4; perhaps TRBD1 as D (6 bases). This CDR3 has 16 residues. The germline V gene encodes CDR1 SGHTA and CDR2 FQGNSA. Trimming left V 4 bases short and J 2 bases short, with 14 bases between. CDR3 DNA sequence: TGTGCCAGCAGCTCCTCGGGGGGGGCGACTAATGAAAAACTGTTTTTT. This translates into CASSSSGGATNEKLFF.

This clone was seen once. The CDR3 loop is CASSLGTPGRNEQFF. CDR3 nucleotides: TGTGCCAGCTCACTCGGGACTCCGGGGCGCAATGAGCAGTTCTTC. V and J are TRBV18 and TRBJ2-1, with D possibly TRBD2 on 6 matching bases. From germline, CDR1 is KGHSH and CDR2 LQKENI. The V end was cut by 4 bases, the J end by 6 bases, with 16 bases between. The CDR3 loop spans 15 amino acids.

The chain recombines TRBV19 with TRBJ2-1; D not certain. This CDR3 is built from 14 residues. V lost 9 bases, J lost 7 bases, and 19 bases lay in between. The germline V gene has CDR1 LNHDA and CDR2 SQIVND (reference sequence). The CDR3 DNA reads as TGTGCCAGCCGACTTACAAGTATCCGAAATGAGCAGTTCTTC. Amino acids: CASRLTSIRNEQFF.

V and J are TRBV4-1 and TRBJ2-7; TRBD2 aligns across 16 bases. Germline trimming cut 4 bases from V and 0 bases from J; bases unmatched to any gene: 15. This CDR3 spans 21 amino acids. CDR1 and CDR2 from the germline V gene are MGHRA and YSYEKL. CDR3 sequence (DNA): TGCGCCAGCAGCCCTAACAGGGGACTAGCGGGAGGGCCGAAGAGCTCCTACGAGCAGTACTTC. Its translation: CASSPNRGLAGGPKSSYEQYF.

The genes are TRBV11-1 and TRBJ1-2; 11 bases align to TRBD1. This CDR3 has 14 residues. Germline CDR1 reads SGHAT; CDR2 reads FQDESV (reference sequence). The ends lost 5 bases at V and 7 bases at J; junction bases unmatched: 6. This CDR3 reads CASSRDRGKSGYTF. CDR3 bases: TGTGCCAGCAGCCGGGACAGGGGGAAAAGTGGCTACACCTTC.

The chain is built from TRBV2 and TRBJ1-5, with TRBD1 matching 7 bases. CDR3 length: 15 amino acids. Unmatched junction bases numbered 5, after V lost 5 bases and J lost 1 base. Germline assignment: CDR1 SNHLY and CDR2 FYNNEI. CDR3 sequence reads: CASSTGARSNQPQHF. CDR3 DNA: TGTGCCAGCAGTACAGGGGCTAGAAGCAATCAGCCCCAGCATTTT.

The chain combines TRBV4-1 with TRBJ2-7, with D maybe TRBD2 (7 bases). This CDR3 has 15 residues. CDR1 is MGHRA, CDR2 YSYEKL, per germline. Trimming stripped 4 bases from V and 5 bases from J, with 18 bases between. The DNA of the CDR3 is TGCGCCAGCAGCCCAAGGGGGAGGGCCGGAAACGAGCAGTACTTC. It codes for CASSPRGRAGNEQYF.

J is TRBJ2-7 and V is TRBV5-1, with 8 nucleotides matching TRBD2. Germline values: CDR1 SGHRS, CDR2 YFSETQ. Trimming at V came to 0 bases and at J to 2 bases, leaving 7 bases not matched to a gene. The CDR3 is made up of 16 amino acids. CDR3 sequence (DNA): TGCGCCAGCAGCTTGGCTGGGGGACTAGTGGCCTACGAGCAGTACTTC. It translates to CASSLAGGLVAYEQYF.

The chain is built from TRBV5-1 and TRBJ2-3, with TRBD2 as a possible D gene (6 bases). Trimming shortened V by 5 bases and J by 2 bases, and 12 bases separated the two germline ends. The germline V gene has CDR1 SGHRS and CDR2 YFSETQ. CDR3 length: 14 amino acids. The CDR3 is CASREGINTDTQYF. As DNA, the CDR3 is TGCGCCAGCAGGGAGGGGATAAACACAGATACGCAGTATTTT.

As DNA, the CDR3 is TGTGCCAGCAGTTTATCGGGTAGCACAGATACGCAGTATTTT. Amino acids: CASSLSGSTDTQYF. The chain is built from TRBV27 and TRBJ2-3; D gene uncertain. This CDR3 contains 14 residues. The germline V and J ends were trimmed by 0 bases and 0 bases, with 4 bases remaining between them. Germline V gene lookup returns CDR1 MNHEY and CDR2 SMNVEV (reference sequence).

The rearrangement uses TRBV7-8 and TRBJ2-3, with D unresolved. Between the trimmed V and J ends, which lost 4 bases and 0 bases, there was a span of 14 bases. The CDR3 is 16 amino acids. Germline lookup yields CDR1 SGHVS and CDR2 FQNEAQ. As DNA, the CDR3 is TGTGCCAGCAGCTCCGACGGACCAGCTAGCACAGATACGCAGTATTTT. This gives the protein CASSSDGPASTDTQYF.

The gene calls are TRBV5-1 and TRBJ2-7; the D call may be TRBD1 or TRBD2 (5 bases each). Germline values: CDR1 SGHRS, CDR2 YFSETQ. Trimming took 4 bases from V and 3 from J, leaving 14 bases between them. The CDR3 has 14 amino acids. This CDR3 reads CASSRDHGGYEQYF. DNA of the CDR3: TGCGCCAGCAGCCGGGACCATGGAGGCTACGAGCAGTACTTC.